This TCR beta chain comes out of a study of blood T cell repertoires in COVID-19. For the study at large: Donors in the United States, Italy and Spain gave samples during acute or convalescent COVID-19.

Participants' own reports of clinical history determined their cohort assignment. Among Cohort 3 donors, those recovered had two negative PCRs, clearance, or symptom resolution. Method: immunoSEQ multiplex PCR; TCRdb's copy keeps in-frame clones and lacks some. Of some 300,000 clones listed, 80% to 90% are singletons. The CDR3 runs 16 residues. Germline CDR1 is MNHEY and CDR2 is SVGEGT. Trimming removed 6 bases from V and 1 base from J, with 16 bases in between. The chain uses TRBV6-2 or TRBV6-3 and TRBJ1-5; D possibly corresponds to TRBD1 (5 bases). This clonotype was obtained from a man aged 30 to 45 who had recovered from COVID-19. Sample: PBMCs or T cells enriched from blood (not recorded which). In DNA, the CDR3 is TGTGCCAGCAGCCCCCTGGGGACTTCCAGCAATCAGCCCCAGCATTTT. Translating gives CASSPLGTSSNQPQHF.